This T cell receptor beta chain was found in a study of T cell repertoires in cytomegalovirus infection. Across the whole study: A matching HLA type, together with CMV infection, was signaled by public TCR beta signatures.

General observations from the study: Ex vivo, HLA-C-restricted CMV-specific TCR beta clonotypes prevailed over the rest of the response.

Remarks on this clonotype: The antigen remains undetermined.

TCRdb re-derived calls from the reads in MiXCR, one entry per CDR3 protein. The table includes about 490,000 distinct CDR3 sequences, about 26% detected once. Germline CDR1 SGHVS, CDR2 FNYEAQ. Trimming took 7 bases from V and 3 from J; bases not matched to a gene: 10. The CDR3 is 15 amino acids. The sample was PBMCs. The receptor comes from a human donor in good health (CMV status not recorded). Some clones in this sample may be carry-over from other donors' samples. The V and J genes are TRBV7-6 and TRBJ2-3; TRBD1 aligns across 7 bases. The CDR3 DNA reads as TGTGCCAGCACCTTTTTTCTACAGGGGACAGATACGCAGTATTTT. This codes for CASTFFLQGTDTQYF.